The rows below give T cell receptor beta chains drawn from one sample of a study of shared clonotypes between healthy human individuals. Clones were read by immunoSEQ multiplex PCR, and TCRdb kept only the in-frame ones, dropping some. The data contain 800,000 to 1,200,000 clones, around 78% of them singletons. Sequences were obtained from memory CD4+ T cells from PBMCs. The source of these receptors is a man aged 18 to 29 in good health. Some clones in this sample may be carry-over from other donors' samples. Each CDR3 is given with its conserved first and last residue. The order of the fields is CDR3 protein, CDR3 DNA, J gene, V gene, clone size, D gene. A D gene is named only where the DNA matches it firmly. A clone size is listed for some rows: how often the clone was seen (once, few, many), or a class if it is expanded.

cdr3_aa: CSVEELGTVEQYF; cdr3_nt: TGCAGCGTTGAAGAGCTGGGGACGGTCGAGCAGTACTTC; j_call: TRBJ2-7; v_call: TRBV29-1; clone_size: .; d_call: .
cdr3_aa: CASSFDLNTEAFF; cdr3_nt: TGTGCCAGCAGCTTTGATTTAAACACTGAAGCTTTCTTT; j_call: TRBJ1-1; v_call: TRBV11-1; clone_size: .; d_call: .
cdr3_aa: CASSSLRGEGSGAFF; cdr3_nt: TGTGCCAGCAGCTCCCTCAGGGGTGAGGGGTCTGGAGCTTTCTTT; j_call: TRBJ1-1; v_call: TRBV11-2; clone_size: .; d_call: .
cdr3_aa: CASRLPGGVTGNTIYF; cdr3_nt: TGTGCCAGCAGATTGCCCGGGGGAGTCACTGGAAACACCATATATTTT; j_call: TRBJ1-3; v_call: TRBV28; clone_size: .; d_call: .
cdr3_aa: CASSQAWREGVGELFF; cdr3_nt: TGTGCCAGCAGCCAAGCCTGGCGGGAGGGAGTCGGGGAGCTGTTTTTT; j_call: TRBJ2-2; v_call: TRBV4-2; clone_size: once; d_call: TRBD2
cdr3_aa: CASSQLLAAYNEQFF; cdr3_nt: TGTGCCAGCAGCCAATTGCTAGCAGCCTACAATGAGCAGTTCTTC; j_call: TRBJ2-1; v_call: TRBV16; clone_size: .; d_call: .
cdr3_aa: CASGQVFFGYTF; cdr3_nt: TGTGCCTCGGGACAGGTCTTTTTTGGCTACACCTTC; j_call: TRBJ1-2; v_call: TRBV30; clone_size: .; d_call: TRBD1
cdr3_aa: CASSLDLQGVGEQFF; cdr3_nt: TGTGCCAGCAGCTTAGATCTGCAGGGAGTTGGGGAGCAGTTCTTC; j_call: TRBJ2-1; v_call: TRBV7-2; clone_size: few; d_call: .
cdr3_aa: CASSFPGTGPVYGYTF; cdr3_nt: TGTGCCAGCAGCTTCCCCGGGACAGGGCCCGTCTATGGCTACACCTTC; j_call: TRBJ1-2; v_call: TRBV11-3; clone_size: .; d_call: TRBD1
cdr3_aa: CASSRNRGRDGYTF; cdr3_nt: TGTGCCAGCAGCCGTAACAGGGGCAGGGATGGCTACACCTTC; j_call: TRBJ1-2; v_call: TRBV13; clone_size: once; d_call: TRBD1
cdr3_aa: CASSPTRISSYNEQFF; cdr3_nt: TGTGCCAGCTCACCCACGAGGATCAGCTCCTACAATGAGCAGTTCTTC; j_call: TRBJ2-1; v_call: TRBV18; clone_size: .; d_call: .
cdr3_aa: CASTLPLGLARGGELFF; cdr3_nt: TGTGCCAGCACCCTTCCACTGGGACTTGCGAGGGGCGGGGAGCTGTTTTTT; j_call: TRBJ2-2; v_call: TRBV28; clone_size: .; d_call: .
cdr3_aa: CASSRDRGAPQHF; cdr3_nt: TGTGCCAGCAGTCGTGACAGGGGAGCGCCCCAGCATTTT; j_call: TRBJ1-5; v_call: TRBV11-1; clone_size: .; d_call: TRBD1
cdr3_aa: CASSPGQGPGEQYF; cdr3_nt: TGCGCCAGCAGCCCTGGACAGGGGCCAGGCGAGCAGTACTTC; j_call: TRBJ2-7; v_call: TRBV5-1; clone_size: .; d_call: TRBD1
cdr3_aa: CSGGASGSSETQYF; cdr3_nt: TGCAGCGGGGGAGCTAGCGGGAGTTCGGAGACCCAGTACTTC; j_call: TRBJ2-5; v_call: TRBV29-1; clone_size: .; d_call: TRBD2
cdr3_aa: CASSRDRRSTDTQYF; cdr3_nt: TGTGCCAGCAGTCGGGACAGAAGAAGCACAGATACGCAGTATTTT; j_call: TRBJ2-3; v_call: TRBV6-1; clone_size: .; d_call: TRBD1
cdr3_aa: CATSRGFPGQGIGKEQYF; cdr3_nt: TGTGCCACCAGCAGAGGGTTTCCGGGACAGGGGATTGGTAAGGAGCAGTACTTC; j_call: TRBJ2-7; v_call: TRBV15; clone_size: .; d_call: TRBD1
cdr3_aa: CASSQEGQLSNEKLFF; cdr3_nt: TGTGCCAGCAGCCAAGAGGGACAGCTAAGTAATGAAAAACTGTTTTTT; j_call: TRBJ1-4; v_call: TRBV4-2; clone_size: .; d_call: TRBD1
cdr3_aa: CASSPQDSYNEQFF; cdr3_nt: TGTGCCAGCAGCCCCCAGGACAGCTACAATGAGCAGTTCTTC; j_call: TRBJ2-1; v_call: TRBV7-9; clone_size: .; d_call: .
cdr3_aa: CAISPNNQPQHF; cdr3_nt: TGTGCCATCAGTCCTAACAATCAGCCCCAGCATTTT; j_call: TRBJ1-5; v_call: TRBV6-1; clone_size: .; d_call: .
cdr3_aa: CASTPAGMNTGELFF; cdr3_nt: TGTGCCAGCACCCCGGCAGGGATGAACACCGGGGAGCTGTTTTTT; j_call: TRBJ2-2; v_call: TRBV9; clone_size: .; d_call: .
cdr3_aa: CATSRDGGYGYTF; cdr3_nt: TGTGCCACCAGCAGAGATGGAGGATATGGCTACACCTTC; j_call: TRBJ1-2; v_call: TRBV15; clone_size: .; d_call: .
cdr3_aa: CASSDGARGGETQYF; cdr3_nt: TGTGCCAGCAGTGATGGTGCCAGGGGAGGAGAGACCCAGTACTTC; j_call: TRBJ2-5; v_call: TRBV2; clone_size: .; d_call: .
cdr3_aa: CASSESPDTQYF; cdr3_nt: TGCGCCAGCAGTGAGTCCCCGGATACGCAGTATTTT; j_call: TRBJ2-3; v_call: TRBV10-1; clone_size: .; d_call: .
cdr3_aa: CASSLASSGPYEQYF; cdr3_nt: TGTGCCAGCAGCTTAGCGTCCAGCGGGCCCTACGAGCAGTACTTC; j_call: TRBJ2-7; v_call: TRBV7-2; clone_size: .; d_call: .
cdr3_aa: CSVEGGSGIDYGYTF; cdr3_nt: TGCAGCGTTGAAGGGGGCTCCGGGATCGACTATGGCTACACCTTC; j_call: TRBJ1-2; v_call: TRBV29-1; clone_size: few; d_call: .
cdr3_aa: CEPGKKGYEQYF; cdr3_nt: TGCGAACCGGGGAAAAAGGGCTACGAGCAGTACTTC; j_call: TRBJ2-7; v_call: TRBV5-1; clone_size: .; d_call: .
cdr3_aa: CASSPTTGETQYF; cdr3_nt: TGCGCCAGCAGCCCTACTACCGGCGAGACCCAGTACTTC; j_call: TRBJ2-5; v_call: TRBV4-1; clone_size: .; d_call: .
cdr3_aa: CATSRTLQETQYF; cdr3_nt: TGTGCCACCAGCCGGACTCTCCAAGAGACCCAGTACTTC; j_call: TRBJ2-5; v_call: TRBV15; clone_size: .; d_call: .
cdr3_aa: CASSARTHNEQFF; cdr3_nt: TGTGCCAGCAGTGCCCGAACCCACAATGAGCAGTTCTTC; j_call: TRBJ2-1; v_call: TRBV6-4; clone_size: .; d_call: .
cdr3_aa: CASGQGRRNTIYF; cdr3_nt: TGTGCCAGCGGACAGGGTAGAAGAAACACCATATATTTT; j_call: TRBJ1-3; v_call: TRBV7-2; clone_size: .; d_call: TRBD1
cdr3_aa: CASAGTSGASYEQYF; cdr3_nt: TGCGCCAGCGCCGGGACTAGCGGGGCCTCCTACGAGCAGTACTTC; j_call: TRBJ2-7; v_call: TRBV5-1; clone_size: few; d_call: TRBD2
cdr3_aa: CASSFRASGYGYTF; cdr3_nt: TGTGCCAGCAGTTTTAGGGCGAGCGGCTATGGCTACACCTTC; j_call: TRBJ1-2; v_call: TRBV28; clone_size: .; d_call: .
cdr3_aa: CASSLVSGANTGELFF; cdr3_nt: TGCGCCAGCAGCTTGGTTAGCGGGGCGAACACCGGGGAGCTGTTTTTT; j_call: TRBJ2-2; v_call: TRBV5-1; clone_size: .; d_call: TRBD2
cdr3_aa: CAISLLSNEQFF; cdr3_nt: TGTGCCATCAGTCTCCTGTCCAATGAGCAGTTCTTC; j_call: TRBJ2-1; v_call: TRBV10-3; clone_size: .; d_call: .
cdr3_aa: CASSLWLAGGGETQYF; cdr3_nt: TGTGCCAGCAGCTTATGGCTAGCGGGAGGAGGAGAGACCCAGTACTTC; j_call: TRBJ2-5; v_call: TRBV7-9; clone_size: .; d_call: TRBD2
cdr3_aa: CASSPPPGLNTEAFF; cdr3_nt: TGTGCCAGCTCACCCCCACCGGGGCTGAACACTGAAGCTTTCTTT; j_call: TRBJ1-1; v_call: TRBV18; clone_size: .; d_call: .
cdr3_aa: CASSRIAGAEQFF; cdr3_nt: TGTGCCAGCAGCCGGATAGCGGGAGCTGAGCAGTTCTTC; j_call: TRBJ2-1; v_call: TRBV7-2; clone_size: few; d_call: TRBD2
cdr3_aa: CASSLQGDTEAFF; cdr3_nt: TGTGCCAGCAGCTTACAGGGTGACACTGAAGCTTTCTTT; j_call: TRBJ1-1; v_call: TRBV7-9; clone_size: few; d_call: .
cdr3_aa: CSVESRGTYNEQFF; cdr3_nt: TGCAGCGTTGAAAGCAGGGGGACCTACAATGAGCAGTTCTTC; j_call: TRBJ2-1; v_call: TRBV29-1; clone_size: .; d_call: TRBD1
cdr3_aa: CASSPGEGRTDTQYF; cdr3_nt: TGTGCCAGCAGCCCAGGGGAGGGCCGCACAGATACGCAGTATTTT; j_call: TRBJ2-3; v_call: TRBV7-9; clone_size: once; d_call: .
cdr3_aa: CASSEPGFGETQYF; cdr3_nt: TGTGCCAGCAGTGAACCAGGTTTTGGGGAGACCCAGTACTTC; j_call: TRBJ2-5; v_call: TRBV6-1; clone_size: few; d_call: .
cdr3_aa: CASSPTGNNQPQHF; cdr3_nt: TGCGCCAGCAGCCCGACAGGGAACAATCAGCCCCAGCATTTT; j_call: TRBJ1-5; v_call: TRBV5-1; clone_size: .; d_call: TRBD1